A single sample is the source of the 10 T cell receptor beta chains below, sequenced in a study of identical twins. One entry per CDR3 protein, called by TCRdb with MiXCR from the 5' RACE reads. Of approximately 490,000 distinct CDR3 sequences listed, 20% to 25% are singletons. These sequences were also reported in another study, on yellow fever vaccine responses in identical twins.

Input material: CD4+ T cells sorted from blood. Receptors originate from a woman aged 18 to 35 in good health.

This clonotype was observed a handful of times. In DNA form, the CDR3 reads TGTGCCAGCAGTTATAGCGGGGGGACTATCGGTACGCAGTATTTT. Translating gives CASSYSGGTIGTQYF. The V gene is TRBV2, the J gene TRBJ2-3; 10 bases fit TRBD2. Unmatched junction bases numbered 10, after V lost 5 bases and J lost 8 bases. CDR1 SNHLY and CDR2 FYNNEI come from the germline V gene. This CDR3 is 15 amino acids long.

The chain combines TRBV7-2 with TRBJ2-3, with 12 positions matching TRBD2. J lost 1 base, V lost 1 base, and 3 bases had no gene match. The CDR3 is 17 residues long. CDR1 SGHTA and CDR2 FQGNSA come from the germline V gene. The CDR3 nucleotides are TGTGCCAGCAGCTTAGGGAGGACTAGCGGGGGCACAGATACGCAGTATTTT. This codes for CASSLGRTSGGTDTQYF.

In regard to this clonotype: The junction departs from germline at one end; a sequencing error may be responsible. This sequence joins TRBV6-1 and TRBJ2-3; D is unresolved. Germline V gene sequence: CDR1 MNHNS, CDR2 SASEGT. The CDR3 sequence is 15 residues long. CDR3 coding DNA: TGTGCCAGCAGGGAAGGGATGAGTAGCACAGATACGCAGTATTTT. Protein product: CASREGMSSTDTQYF.

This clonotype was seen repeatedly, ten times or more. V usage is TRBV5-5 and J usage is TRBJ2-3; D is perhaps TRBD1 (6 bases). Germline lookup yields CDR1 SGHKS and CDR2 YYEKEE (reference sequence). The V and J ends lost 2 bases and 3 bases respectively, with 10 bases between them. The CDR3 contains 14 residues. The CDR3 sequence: CASSFGGRTDTQYF. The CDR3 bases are TGTGCCAGCAGCTTTGGGGGCCGGACAGATACGCAGTATTTT.

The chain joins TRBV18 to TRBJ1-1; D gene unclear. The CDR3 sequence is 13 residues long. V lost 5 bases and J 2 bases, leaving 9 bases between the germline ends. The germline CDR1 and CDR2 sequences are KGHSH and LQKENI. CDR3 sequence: CASSSAENTEAFF. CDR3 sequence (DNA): TGTGCCAGCTCAAGTGCAGAAAACACTGAAGCTTTCTTT.

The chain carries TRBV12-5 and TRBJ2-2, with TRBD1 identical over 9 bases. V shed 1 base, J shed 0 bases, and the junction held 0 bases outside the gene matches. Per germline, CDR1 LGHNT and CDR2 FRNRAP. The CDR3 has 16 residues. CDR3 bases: TGTGCTAGTGGTTTGGGACAGGGGGCGAACACCGGGGAGCTGTTTTTT. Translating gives CASGLGQGANTGELFF. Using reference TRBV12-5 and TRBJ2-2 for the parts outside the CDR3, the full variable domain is DARVTQTPRHKVTEMGQEVTMRCQPILGHNTVFWYRQTMMQGLELLAYFRNRAPLDDSGMPKDRFSAEMPDATLATLKIQPSEPRDSAVYFCASGLGQGANTGELFFGEGSRLTVL.

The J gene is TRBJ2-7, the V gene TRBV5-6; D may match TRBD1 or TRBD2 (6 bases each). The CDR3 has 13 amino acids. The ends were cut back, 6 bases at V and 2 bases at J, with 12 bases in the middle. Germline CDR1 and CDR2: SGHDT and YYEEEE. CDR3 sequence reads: CASNLRDTYEQYF. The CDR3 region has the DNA TGTGCCAGCAACCTGCGGGACACCTACGAGCAGTACTTC.

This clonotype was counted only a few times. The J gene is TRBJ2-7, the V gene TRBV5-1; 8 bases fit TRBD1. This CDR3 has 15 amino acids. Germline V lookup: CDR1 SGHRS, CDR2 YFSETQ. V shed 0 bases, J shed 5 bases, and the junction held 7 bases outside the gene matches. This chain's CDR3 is CASSLVTGVSHEQYF. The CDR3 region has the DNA TGCGCCAGCAGCTTGGTGACAGGGGTTTCCCACGAGCAGTACTTC.

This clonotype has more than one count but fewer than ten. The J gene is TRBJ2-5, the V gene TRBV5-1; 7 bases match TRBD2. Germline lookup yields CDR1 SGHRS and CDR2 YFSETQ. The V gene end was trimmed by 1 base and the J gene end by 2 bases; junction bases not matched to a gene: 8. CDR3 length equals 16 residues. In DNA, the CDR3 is TGCGCCAGCAGCTTGTTCTCGGGAGGCTCACAAGAGACCCAGTACTTC. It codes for CASSLFSGGSQETQYF.

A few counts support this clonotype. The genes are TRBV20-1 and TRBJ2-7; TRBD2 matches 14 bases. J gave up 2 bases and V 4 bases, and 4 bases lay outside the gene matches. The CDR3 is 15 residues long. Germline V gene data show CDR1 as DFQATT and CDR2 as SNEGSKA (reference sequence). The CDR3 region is CSATGLAGATYEQYF. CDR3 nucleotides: TGCAGTGCTACGGGACTAGCGGGAGCGACCTACGAGCAGTACTTC.